Below are 27 T cell receptor beta chains sequenced from a single sample in a study of Ad26.COV2.S vaccination and SARS-CoV-2 variants. The table came from immunoSEQ multiplex PCR; TCRdb's copy has only in-frame clones and leaves some out. This sample has 200,000 to 250,000 clones, with around nine tenths found just once. This sample's treatment: approximately 18 received Ad26.COV2.S at low or high dose, single or two shots; 5 received placebo; per-sample allocation not given. Day 63 after the first vaccine or placebo injection was the time point for sampling. The specimen was peripheral blood, collected in a trial of Ad26.COV2.S vaccine versus placebo. These receptors all stem from a person aged 18-65 years who received the Ad26.COV2.S COVID-19 vaccine or a placebo.

This clone was counted a single time. The chain recombines TRBV5-5 with TRBJ2-1, with 8 bases matching TRBD2. Germline CDR1 and CDR2: SGHKS and YYEKEE (reference sequence). CDR3 size: 14 residues. V was pared by 4 bases and J by 6 bases, with 6 bases of the junction left unmatched. CDR3 DNA sequence: TGTGCCAGCAGCCGAGCGGGAGCCCCCAATGAGCAGTTCTTC. Its protein is CASSRAGAPNEQFF. Full variable domain (outside the CDR3, taken from reference TRBV5-5 and TRBJ2-1): DAGVTQSPTHLIKTRGQQVTLRCSPISGHKSVSWYQQVLGQGPQFIFQYYEKEERGRGNFPDRFSARQFPNYSSELNVNALLLGDSALYLCASSRAGAPNEQFFGPGTRLTVL.

The chain combines TRBV5-1 with TRBJ2-2, with TRBD1 as a possible D gene (6 bases). Germline assignment: CDR1 SGHRS and CDR2 YFSETQ. The CDR3 covers 14 residues. With 1 base removed from V and 5 bases from J, the gap between germline ends came to 9 bases. The DNA of the CDR3 is TGCGCCAGCAGCTTGTACACAGGGACCGGGGAGCTGTTTTTT. Protein: CASSLYTGTGELFF.

V is TRBV25-1 and J is TRBJ1-2, with D tentatively TRBD1 (6 bases). The CDR3 is 14 residues long. V was clipped by 3 bases and J by 3 bases, with 11 bases between them. Germline values: CDR1 MGHDK, CDR2 SYGVNS. CDR3 residues: CASSDPGTHYGYTF. CDR3 nucleotides: TGTGCCAGCAGTGACCCCGGGACACACTATGGCTACACCTTC.

J is TRBJ1-1 and V is TRBV7-9, with D tentatively TRBD1 (6 bases). Deletions cut 5 bases from V and 1 base from J, with 11 bases between. There are 14 residues in the CDR3. CDR1 and CDR2 from the germline V gene are SEHNR and FQNEAQ (reference sequence). In nucleotides, the CDR3 is TGTGCCAGCAGCGTACAGGGACAGAACACTGAAGCTTTCTTT. Its protein product is CASSVQGQNTEAFF.

The chain uses TRBV4-3 and TRBJ2-2; TRBD2 agrees at 8 bases. There are 18 residues in the CDR3. The V gene's germline CDR1 is LGHNA and CDR2 YSLEER. V shed 0 bases and J 3 bases; nucleotides not matched to a gene: 9. This chain's CDR3 is CASSQELAGGADTGELFF. The CDR3 coding sequence is TGCGCCAGCAGCCAAGAACTCGCGGGGGGCGCCGACACCGGGGAGCTGTTTTTT.

The J gene is TRBJ2-1, the V gene TRBV7-9; the match to TRBD2 covers 9 bases. The trim removed 11 bases at V and 5 bases at J, leaving 7 bases unmatched. From germline, CDR1 is SEHNR and CDR2 FQNEAQ (reference sequence). The CDR3 runs to 13 residues. The CDR3 DNA reads TGTGCCCGGGCGGGAGGGCCCCACAATGAGCAGTTCTTC. Translated, it gives CARAGGPHNEQFF.

V and J are TRBV12-3 or TRBV12-4 and TRBJ2-1, with no clear D. This CDR3 contains 11 residues. Trimming took 1 base from V and 15 from J, leaving 10 bases between them. CDR3 loop: CASSLGTPTFF. CDR3 nucleotides: TGTGCCAGCAGTTTAGGGACGCCGACGTTCTTC.

J is TRBJ2-2 and V is TRBV28; the D gene is possibly TRBD2 (7 bases). CDR1 MDHEN and CDR2 SYDVKM come from the germline V gene. CDR3 length equals 15 residues. The germline V and J ends were trimmed by 4 bases and 5 bases, with 14 bases remaining between them. DNA of the CDR3: TGTGCCAGCAGTTCGGGGGGCCCGGGGACCGGGGAGCTGTTTTTT. It translates to CASSSGGPGTGELFF.

The chain combines TRBV5-1 with TRBJ2-3, with D unclear. CDR1 and CDR2 (germline): SGHRS, YFSETQ. This CDR3 contains 14 residues. V lost 0 bases to trimming and J lost 6 bases, with 11 bases between them. CDR3: CASSLVTPPDTQYF. CDR3 in DNA: TGCGCCAGCAGCTTGGTAACACCCCCGGATACGCAGTATTTT. Full variable domain (rest looked up from reference TRBV5-1 and TRBJ2-3): KAGVTQTPRYLIKTRGQQVTLSCSPISGHRSVSWYQQTPGQGLQFLFEYFSETQRNKGNFPGRFSGRQFSNSRSEMNVSTLELGDSALYLCASSLVTPPDTQYFGPGTRLTVL.

V is TRBV10-3 and J is TRBJ2-1; D may be TRBD2 (5 bases). Germline V gives CDR1 ENHRY, CDR2 SYGVKD. This CDR3 contains 13 residues. Trimming left V 4 bases short and J 9 bases short, with 13 bases between. The CDR3 loop is CAISGELVVEQFF. CDR3 nucleotides: TGTGCCATCAGTGGCGAACTAGTTGTTGAGCAGTTCTTC.

This chain uses TRBV28 with TRBJ2-7; unclear D gene. Germline V CDR1 and CDR2: MDHEN, SYDVKM. The CDR3 contains 14 residues. V was pared by 7 bases and J by 3 bases, with 16 bases between. The CDR3 DNA follows: TGTGCCAGCACCCCTCTAGGGCAAGTCTACGAGCAGTACTTC. Translating gives CASTPLGQVYEQYF.

This sequence joins TRBV15 and TRBJ2-7, with D possibly matching TRBD2 (5 bases). Trimming removed 2 bases at V and 3 bases at J, with 20 bases between. The CDR3 length is 17 residues. CDR1 and CDR2 from the germline V gene are LNHNV and YYDKDF (reference sequence). Here the CDR3 reads CATSRLLRRRLDYEQYF. CDR3 DNA sequence: TGTGCCACCAGCAGACTATTAAGGAGGAGACTCGACTACGAGCAGTACTTC.

V gene TRBV29-1 combines with J gene TRBJ2-7; D may match TRBD1 or TRBD2 (5 bases each). CDR1 is SQVTM, CDR2 ANQGSEA, per germline. V lost 4 bases and J lost 5, with 12 bases in between. This CDR3 is built from 12 residues. CDR3 bases: TGCAGCGTTGTGGTGGGGCGGGACGAGCAGTACTTC. Amino acid sequence: CSVVVGRDEQYF.

This chain links TRBV18 with TRBJ1-1; perhaps TRBD1 as D (6 bases). V was pared by 3 bases and J by 1 base, with 12 bases between. The germline gives CDR1 KGHSH, CDR2 LQKENI. The CDR3 has 15 amino acids. The CDR3 sequence is CASSPPGVPNTEAFF. The CDR3 DNA sequence: TGTGCCAGCTCACCCCCAGGGGTCCCGAACACTGAAGCTTTCTTT.

The V call is TRBV27, the J call TRBJ2-5; the match to TRBD1 covers 8 bases. Germline V gives CDR1 MNHEY, CDR2 SMNVEV (reference sequence). This CDR3 spans 16 amino acids. V lost 3 bases and J lost 7; bases outside the gene matches: 13. CDR3 protein: CASSFTLSGGPSTQYF. Written as DNA, the CDR3 is TGTGCCAGCAGTTTTACCCTATCAGGGGGCCCGTCGACCCAGTACTTC.

This rearrangement joins TRBV30 to TRBJ2-7, with D maybe TRBD2 (6 bases). The CDR3 contains 14 residues. CDR1 is GTSNPN, CDR2 SVGIG, per germline (reference sequence). The germline V and J ends were trimmed by 2 bases and 2 bases, with 13 bases remaining between them. CDR3 protein: CAWSPAGPAYEQYF. DNA for the CDR3: TGTGCCTGGAGTCCGGCGGGACCTGCCTACGAGCAGTACTTC.

The rearrangement uses TRBV5-1 and TRBJ2-1; 7 nucleotides match TRBD2. Germline-derived CDR1 and CDR2 are SGHRS and YFSETQ. V was pared by 5 bases and J by 5 bases, with 7 bases of the junction left unmatched. This CDR3 is 14 amino acids long. The CDR3 sequence: CASSSRGGDNEQFF. In DNA form, the CDR3 reads TGCGCCAGCAGTTCCCGCGGGGGAGACAATGAGCAGTTCTTC. Based on the CDR3 plus reference TRBV5-1 and TRBJ2-1, the full variable domain is KAGVTQTPRYLIKTRGQQVTLSCSPISGHRSVSWYQQTPGQGLQFLFEYFSETQRNKGNFPGRFSGRQFSNSRSEMNVSTLELGDSALYLCASSSRGGDNEQFFGPGTRLTVL.

This chain connects TRBV28 to TRBJ2-3, with 12 nucleotides matching TRBD2. The CDR3 spans 16 residues. The V segment lost 5 bases and the J segment 4 bases; nucleotides outside the gene matches: 7. CDR1 MDHEN and CDR2 SYDVKM come from the germline V gene. CDR3 sequence: CASSPALAGGPDTQYF. CDR3 DNA sequence: TGTGCCAGCAGTCCCGCTCTAGCGGGGGGGCCAGATACGCAGTATTTT.

This chain connects TRBV28 to TRBJ2-5; D gene unclear. V lost 5 bases and J 3 bases, leaving 10 bases between the germline ends. The CDR3 runs 13 residues. Germline CDR1 is MDHEN and CDR2 is SYDVKM. Written as DNA, the CDR3 is TGTGCCAGCAGTCTAACAGAAGAAGAGACCCAGTACTTC. Amino acid sequence: CASSLTEEETQYF.

The rearrangement joins TRBV24-1 to TRBJ1-2; a weak D match, TRBD1 (5 bases). The CDR3 has 14 amino acids. With 4 bases removed from V and 4 bases from J, the gap between germline ends came to 12 bases. CDR1 is KGHDR and CDR2 is SFDVKD in the germline V gene. The CDR3 region has the DNA TGTGCCACCAGTGACTCCGACAGACTCTATGGCTACACCTTC. Translated, it gives CATSDSDRLYGYTF.

The chain links TRBV7-9 to TRBJ2-3; no definite D call. This CDR3 comprises 13 residues. Trimming removed 1 base at V and 10 bases at J, with 12 bases between. Germline V gene sequence: CDR1 SEHNR, CDR2 FQNEAQ (reference sequence). CDR3 in DNA: TGTGCCAGCAGCTTAGACCCCAGGTTGGCGCAGTATTTT. Its protein product is CASSLDPRLAQYF.

The V and J genes are TRBV20-1 and TRBJ2-3, with D possibly being TRBD2 (5 bases). CDR3 length: 17 residues. Germline V gives CDR1 DFQATT, CDR2 SNEGSKA (reference sequence). V shed 3 bases and J shed 2 bases, with 21 bases lying between them. CDR3 in amino acids: CSASEPSGAAPTDTQYF. CDR3 nucleotides: TGCAGTGCTAGTGAGCCCTCTGGAGCGGCCCCCACAGATACGCAGTATTTT.

The V gene is TRBV19, the J gene TRBJ1-5; D is uncertain. This CDR3 spans 18 amino acids. V was pared by 5 bases and J by 1 base, with 21 bases between. Per germline, CDR1 LNHDA and CDR2 SQIVND (reference sequence). CDR3 nucleotide sequence: TGTGCCAGTAGTCGGATGGCGGCAGCTCCATCCAGCAATCAGCCCCAGCATTTT. This encodes CASSRMAAAPSSNQPQHF.

The chain combines TRBV19 with TRBJ2-2; TRBD2 aligns across 12 bases. V shed 9 bases, J shed 1 base, and the junction held 3 bases outside the gene matches. The germline V gene has CDR1 LNHDA and CDR2 SQIVND (reference sequence). The CDR3 contains 15 residues. The CDR3 region has the DNA TGTGCCAGCGGACTAGCGGGAATGAACACCGGGGAGCTGTTTTTT. It encodes CASGLAGMNTGELFF.

The CDR3: CASIKDYRDSPLHF. The CDR3 DNA follows: TGTGCCAGCATCAAAGACTACAGGGATTCACCCCTCCACTTT. The chain uses TRBV6-5 and TRBJ1-6, with a weak D call TRBD1 (6 bases). The CDR3 covers 14 residues. In germline, CDR1 is MNHEY, CDR2 SVGAGI. The V gene lost 7 bases and the J gene lost 8 bases, with 15 bases spanning the gap.

This chain links TRBV19 with TRBJ2-5; D is undetermined. Germline lookup yields CDR1 LNHDA and CDR2 SQIVND (reference sequence). The V gene lost 5 bases and the J gene lost 4 bases, with 8 bases spanning the gap. The CDR3 loop spans 12 amino acids. This CDR3 is CASSQVGETQYF. The CDR3 DNA follows: TGTGCCAGTAGTCAGGTCGGAGAGACCCAGTACTTC.

This clone was observed once. The chain combines TRBV19 with TRBJ1-3, with unresolved D. The CDR3 has 13 amino acids. Deletions cut 3 bases from V and 4 bases from J, with 7 bases between. Germline lookup yields CDR1 LNHDA and CDR2 SQIVND (reference sequence). CDR3 region: CASSMVRGNTIYF. CDR3 nucleotides: TGTGCCAGTAGTATGGTGAGAGGAAACACCATATATTTT. The whole variable domain, remainder taken from reference TRBV19 and TRBJ1-3, is DGGITQSPKYLFRKEGQNVTLSCEQNLNHDAMYWYRQDPGQGLRLIYYSQIVNDFQKGDIAEGYSVSREKKESFPLTVTSAQKNPTAFYLCASSMVRGNTIYFGEGSWLTVV.